The sequence of this T cell receptor beta chain was determined in a study of PD-1 blockade in classical Hodgkin lymphoma. Overall study context: Patients were infused with nivolumab 3 mg/kg every 2 weeks.

Each patient's relapse followed autologous stem cell transplantation, and brentuximab vedotin exposure varied. Turning to this clone: Its antigen is not identified.

Using immunoSEQ multiplex PCR, the repertoire was profiled, and TCRdb retains in-frame clones only, with some absent. Found here are 40,000 to 50,000 clones, around four fifths of them singletons; the top ten hold about an eighth. The V end lost 7 bases, the J end lost 0 bases, and 15 bases lay between the germline ends. The V gene's germline CDR1 is SGHNT and CDR2 YYREEE (reference sequence). The CDR3 contains 15 residues. Overall study findings and caveats: Causes of the repertoire differences remain undefined, possibly disease activity or prior therapy. Complete responders had baseline diversity similar to newly diagnosed patients. Baseline TCR diversity was reportedly lower in newly diagnosed patients than healthy donors.

The sample consisted of peripheral blood mononuclear cells (PBMCs), taken at baseline. The chain combines TRBV5-4 with TRBJ2-3; either TRBD1 or TRBD2 may supply D (6 bases each). The origin of this receptor is a human donor with classical Hodgkin lymphoma. As DNA, the CDR3 is TGTGCCAGCCGAGGGGGGTTCCCTAGCACAGATACGCAGTATTTT. Translated: CASRGGFPSTDTQYF.